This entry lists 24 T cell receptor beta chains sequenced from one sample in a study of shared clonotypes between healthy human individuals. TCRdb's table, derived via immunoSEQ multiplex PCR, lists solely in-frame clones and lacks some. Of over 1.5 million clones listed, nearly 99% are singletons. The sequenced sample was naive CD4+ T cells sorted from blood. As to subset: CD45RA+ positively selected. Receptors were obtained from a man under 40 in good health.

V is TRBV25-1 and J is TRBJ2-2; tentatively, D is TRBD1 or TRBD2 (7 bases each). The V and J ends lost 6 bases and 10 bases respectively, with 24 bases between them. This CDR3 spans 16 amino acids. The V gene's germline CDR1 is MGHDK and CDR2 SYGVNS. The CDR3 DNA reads TGTGCCAGCAGCTTCAGGGGGGGAAAAAGTACCATGGAGCTGTTTTTT. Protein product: CASSFRGGKSTMELFF.

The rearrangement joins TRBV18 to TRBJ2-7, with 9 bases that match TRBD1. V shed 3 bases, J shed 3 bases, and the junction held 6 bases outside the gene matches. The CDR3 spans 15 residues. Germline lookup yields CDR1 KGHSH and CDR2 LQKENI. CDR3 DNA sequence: TGTGCCAGCTCACCCGGGACAGGGCAGGGCTACGAGCAGTACTTC. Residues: CASSPGTGQGYEQYF.

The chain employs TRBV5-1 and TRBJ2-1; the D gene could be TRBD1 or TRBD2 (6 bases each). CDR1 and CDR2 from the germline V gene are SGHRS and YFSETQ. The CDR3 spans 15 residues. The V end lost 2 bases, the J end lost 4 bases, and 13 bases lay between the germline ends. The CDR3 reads CASSFRERGYNEQFF. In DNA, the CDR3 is TGCGCCAGCAGCTTCCGGGAGAGGGGGTACAATGAGCAGTTCTTC. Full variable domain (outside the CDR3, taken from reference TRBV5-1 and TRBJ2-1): KAGVTQTPRYLIKTRGQQVTLSCSPISGHRSVSWYQQTPGQGLQFLFEYFSETQRNKGNFPGRFSGRQFSNSRSEMNVSTLELGDSALYLCASSFRERGYNEQFFGPGTRLTVL.

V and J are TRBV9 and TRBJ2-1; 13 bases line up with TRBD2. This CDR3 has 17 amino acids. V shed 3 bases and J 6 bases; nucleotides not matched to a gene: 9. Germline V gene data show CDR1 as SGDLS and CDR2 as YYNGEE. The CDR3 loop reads CASSARTSGSGGNEQFF. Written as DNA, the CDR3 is TGTGCCAGCAGCGCTAGGACTAGCGGGAGTGGTGGCAATGAGCAGTTCTTC.

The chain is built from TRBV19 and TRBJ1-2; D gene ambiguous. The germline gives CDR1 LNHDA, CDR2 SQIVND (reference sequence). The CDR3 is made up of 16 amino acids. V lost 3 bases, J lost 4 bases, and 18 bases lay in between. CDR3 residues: CASSINPGPNPYGYTF. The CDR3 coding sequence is TGTGCCAGTAGTATTAATCCCGGGCCCAATCCCTATGGCTACACCTTC.

This CDR3 is CASSLDRDSYNEQFF. The CDR3 coding sequence is TGTGCCAGCAGCCTCGACAGGGACTCCTACAATGAGCAGTTCTTC. V and J are TRBV7-2 and TRBJ2-1; TRBD1 agrees at 7 bases. The V and J ends lost 5 bases and 0 bases, in that order; junction bases with no gene match: 4. This CDR3 is 15 amino acids long. The germline CDR1 and CDR2 sequences are SGHTA and FQGNSA.

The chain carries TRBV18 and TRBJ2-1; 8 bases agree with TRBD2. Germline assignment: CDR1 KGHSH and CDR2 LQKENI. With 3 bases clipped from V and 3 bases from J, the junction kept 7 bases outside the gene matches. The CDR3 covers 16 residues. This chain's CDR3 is CASSPLKSGSYNEQFF. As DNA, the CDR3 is TGTGCCAGCTCACCCCTGAAAAGCGGGAGCTACAATGAGCAGTTCTTC.

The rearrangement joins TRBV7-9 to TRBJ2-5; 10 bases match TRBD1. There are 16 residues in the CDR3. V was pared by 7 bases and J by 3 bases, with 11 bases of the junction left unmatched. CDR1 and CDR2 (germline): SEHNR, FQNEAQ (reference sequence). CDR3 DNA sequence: TGTGCCAGCACCCAATTCGGGGGGACAGGGGAAGAGACCCAGTACTTC. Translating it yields CASTQFGGTGEETQYF.

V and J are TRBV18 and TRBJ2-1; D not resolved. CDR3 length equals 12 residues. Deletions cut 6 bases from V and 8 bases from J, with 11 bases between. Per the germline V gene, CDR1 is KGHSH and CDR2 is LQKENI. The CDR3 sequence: CASSPISDEQFF. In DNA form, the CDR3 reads TGTGCCAGCTCGCCTATCTCTGATGAGCAGTTCTTC.

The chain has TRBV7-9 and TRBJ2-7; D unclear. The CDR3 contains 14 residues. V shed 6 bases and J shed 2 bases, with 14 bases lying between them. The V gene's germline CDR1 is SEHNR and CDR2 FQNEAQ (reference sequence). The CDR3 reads CASRSPAAAYEQYF. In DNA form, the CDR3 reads TGTGCCAGCAGATCTCCGGCGGCAGCCTACGAGCAGTACTTC.

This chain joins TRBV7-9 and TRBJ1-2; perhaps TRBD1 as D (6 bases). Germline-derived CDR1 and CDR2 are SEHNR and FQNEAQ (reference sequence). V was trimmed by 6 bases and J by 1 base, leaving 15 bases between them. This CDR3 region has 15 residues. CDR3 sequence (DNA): TGTGCCAGCAGGGATACCAGGGGAATTAACTATGGCTACACCTTC. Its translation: CASRDTRGINYGYTF.

The CDR3 loop reads CASSQLAGGETQYF. The CDR3 DNA follows: TGTGCCAGCAGTCAACTAGCGGGAGGGGAGACCCAGTACTTC. The gene calls are TRBV27 and TRBJ2-5, with TRBD2 matching over 13 bases. The CDR3 contains 14 residues. J was trimmed by 5 bases and V by 5 bases; bases with no gene match: 2. Germline values: CDR1 MNHEY, CDR2 SMNVEV (reference sequence).

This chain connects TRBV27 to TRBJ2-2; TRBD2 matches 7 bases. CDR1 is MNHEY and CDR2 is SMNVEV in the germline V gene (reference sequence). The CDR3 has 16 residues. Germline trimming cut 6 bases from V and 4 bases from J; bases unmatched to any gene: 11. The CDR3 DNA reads TGTGCCAGCAGCCGGGAGGTCCGACCGTCCACCGGGGAGCTGTTTTTT. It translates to CASSREVRPSTGELFF.

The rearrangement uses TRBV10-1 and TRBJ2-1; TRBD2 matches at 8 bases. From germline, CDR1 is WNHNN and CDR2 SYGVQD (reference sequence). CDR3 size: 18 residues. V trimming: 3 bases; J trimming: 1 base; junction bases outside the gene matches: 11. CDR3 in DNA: TGCGCCAGCAGTGAAGGACGGGGGGGGGCTGGATCCTACAATGAGCAGTTCTTC. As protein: CASSEGRGGAGSYNEQFF.

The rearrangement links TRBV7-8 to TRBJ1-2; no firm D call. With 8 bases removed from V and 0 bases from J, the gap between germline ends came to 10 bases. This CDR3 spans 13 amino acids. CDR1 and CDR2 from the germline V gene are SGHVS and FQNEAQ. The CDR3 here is CASRAIANYGYTF. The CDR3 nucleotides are TGTGCCAGCCGGGCCATAGCTAACTATGGCTACACCTTC. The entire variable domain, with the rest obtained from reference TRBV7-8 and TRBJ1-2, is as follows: GAGVSQSPRYKVAKRGQDVALRCDPISGHVSLFWYQQALGQGPEFLTYFQNEAQLDKSGLPSDRFFAERPEGSVSTLKIQRTQQEDSAVYLCASRAIANYGYTFGSGTRLTVV.

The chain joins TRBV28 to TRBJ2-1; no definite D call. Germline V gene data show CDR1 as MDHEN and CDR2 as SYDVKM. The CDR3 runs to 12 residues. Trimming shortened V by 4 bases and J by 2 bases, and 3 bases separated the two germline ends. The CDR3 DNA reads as TGTGCCAGCAGTTGGACCTACAATGAGCAGTTCTTC. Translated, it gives CASSWTYNEQFF.

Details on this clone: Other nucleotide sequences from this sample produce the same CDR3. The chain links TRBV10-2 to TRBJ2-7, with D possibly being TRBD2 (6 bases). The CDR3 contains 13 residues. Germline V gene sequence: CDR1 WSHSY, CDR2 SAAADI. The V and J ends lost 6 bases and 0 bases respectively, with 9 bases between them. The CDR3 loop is CASSRDSSYEQYF. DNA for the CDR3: TGCGCCAGCAGCCGGGACTCCTCCTACGAGCAGTACTTC.

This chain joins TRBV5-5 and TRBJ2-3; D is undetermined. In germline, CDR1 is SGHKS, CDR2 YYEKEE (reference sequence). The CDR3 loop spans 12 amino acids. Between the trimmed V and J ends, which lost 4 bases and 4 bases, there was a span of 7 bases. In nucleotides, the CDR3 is TGTGCCAGCAGCCCTAGGGCAGATACGCAGTATTTT. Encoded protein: CASSPRADTQYF.

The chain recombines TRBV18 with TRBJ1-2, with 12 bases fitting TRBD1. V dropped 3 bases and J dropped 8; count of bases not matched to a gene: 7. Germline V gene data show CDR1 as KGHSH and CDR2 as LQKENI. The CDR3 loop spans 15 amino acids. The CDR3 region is CASSPSGTGGNGYTF. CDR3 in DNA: TGTGCCAGCTCACCGTCTGGGACAGGGGGCAACGGCTACACCTTC.

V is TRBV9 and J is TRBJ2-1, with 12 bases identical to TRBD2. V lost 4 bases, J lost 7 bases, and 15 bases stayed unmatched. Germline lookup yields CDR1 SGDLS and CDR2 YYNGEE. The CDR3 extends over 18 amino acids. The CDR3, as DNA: TGTGCCAGCAGCCCACGACTAGCGGGAGTGGGGAAGGGAAATGAGCAGTTCTTC. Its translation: CASSPRLAGVGKGNEQFF.

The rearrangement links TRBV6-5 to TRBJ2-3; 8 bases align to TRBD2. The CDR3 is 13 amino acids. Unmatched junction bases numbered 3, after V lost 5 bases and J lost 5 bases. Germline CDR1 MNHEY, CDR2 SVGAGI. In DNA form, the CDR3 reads TGTGCCAGCAGTCTAGCGGGCCAAGATACGCAGTATTTT. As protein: CASSLAGQDTQYF.

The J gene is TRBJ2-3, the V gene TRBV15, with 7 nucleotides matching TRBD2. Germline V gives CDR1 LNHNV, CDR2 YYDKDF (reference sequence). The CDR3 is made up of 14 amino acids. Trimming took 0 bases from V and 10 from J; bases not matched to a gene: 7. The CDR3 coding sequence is TGTGCCACCAGCAGAGACCCCGGGGGGAATGCGCAGTATTTT. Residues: CATSRDPGGNAQYF.

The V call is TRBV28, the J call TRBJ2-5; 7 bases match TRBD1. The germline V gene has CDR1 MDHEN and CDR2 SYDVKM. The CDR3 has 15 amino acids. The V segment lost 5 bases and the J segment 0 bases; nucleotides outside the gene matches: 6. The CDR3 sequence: CASSRDSSYQETQYF. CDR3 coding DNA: TGTGCCAGCAGTAGGGACAGTTCCTACCAAGAGACCCAGTACTTC. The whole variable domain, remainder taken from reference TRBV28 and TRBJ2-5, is DVKVTQSSRYLVKRTGEKVFLECVQDMDHENMFWYRQDPGLGLRLIYFSYDVKMKEKGDIPEGYSVSREKKERFSLILESASTNQTSMYLCASSRDSSYQETQYFGPGTRLLVL.

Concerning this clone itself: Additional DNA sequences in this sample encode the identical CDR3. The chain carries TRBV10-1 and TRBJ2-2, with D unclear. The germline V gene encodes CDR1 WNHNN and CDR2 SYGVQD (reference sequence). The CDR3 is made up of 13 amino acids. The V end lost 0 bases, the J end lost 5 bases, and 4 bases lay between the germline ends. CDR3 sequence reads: CASSESRTGELFF. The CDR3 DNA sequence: TGCGCCAGCAGTGAGTCGCGGACCGGGGAGCTGTTTTTT.